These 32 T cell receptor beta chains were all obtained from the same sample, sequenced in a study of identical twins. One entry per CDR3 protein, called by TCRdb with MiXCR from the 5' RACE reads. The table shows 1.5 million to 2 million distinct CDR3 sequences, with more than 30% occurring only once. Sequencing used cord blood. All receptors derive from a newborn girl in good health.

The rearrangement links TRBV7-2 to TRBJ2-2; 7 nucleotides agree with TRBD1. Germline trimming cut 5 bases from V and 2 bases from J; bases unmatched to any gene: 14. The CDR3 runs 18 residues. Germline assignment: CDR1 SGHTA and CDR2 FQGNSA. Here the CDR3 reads CASSQRPGQRPNTGELFF. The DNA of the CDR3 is TGTGCCAGCAGCCAAAGACCGGGACAGAGGCCTAACACCGGGGAGCTGTTTTTT.

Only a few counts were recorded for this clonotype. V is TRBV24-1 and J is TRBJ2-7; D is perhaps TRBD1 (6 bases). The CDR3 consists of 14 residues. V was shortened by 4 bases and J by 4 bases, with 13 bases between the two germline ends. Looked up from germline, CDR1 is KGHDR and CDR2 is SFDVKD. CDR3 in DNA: TGTGCCACCAGTGACCCCGGGGACATTTACGAGCAGTACTTC. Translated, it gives CATSDPGDIYEQYF.

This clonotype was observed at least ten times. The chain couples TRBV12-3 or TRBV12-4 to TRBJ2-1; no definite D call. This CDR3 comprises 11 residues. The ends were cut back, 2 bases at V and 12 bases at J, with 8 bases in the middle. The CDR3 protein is CASSLRSGQFF. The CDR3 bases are TGTGCCAGCAGTTTACGGTCCGGGCAGTTCTTC.

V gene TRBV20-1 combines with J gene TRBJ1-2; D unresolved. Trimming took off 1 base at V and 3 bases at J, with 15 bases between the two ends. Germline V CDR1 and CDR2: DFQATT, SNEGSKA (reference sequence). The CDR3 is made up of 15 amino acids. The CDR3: CSARGVGQAYYGYTF. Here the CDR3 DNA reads TGCAGTGCTAGAGGGGTAGGGCAGGCCTACTATGGCTACACCTTC.

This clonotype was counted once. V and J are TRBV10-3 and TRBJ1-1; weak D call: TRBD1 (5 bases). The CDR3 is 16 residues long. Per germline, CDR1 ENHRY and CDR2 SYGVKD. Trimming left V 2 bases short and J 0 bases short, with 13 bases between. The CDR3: CAISEGAQGMNTEAFF. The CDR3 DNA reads TGTGCCATCAGTGAGGGGGCCCAGGGAATGAACACTGAAGCTTTCTTT.

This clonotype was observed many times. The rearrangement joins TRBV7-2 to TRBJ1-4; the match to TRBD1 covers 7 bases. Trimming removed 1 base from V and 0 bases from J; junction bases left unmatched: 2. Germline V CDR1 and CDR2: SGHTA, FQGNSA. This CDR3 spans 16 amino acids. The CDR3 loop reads CASSLVGGATNEKLFF. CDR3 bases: TGTGCCAGCAGCTTAGTAGGGGGCGCAACTAATGAAAAACTGTTTTTT.

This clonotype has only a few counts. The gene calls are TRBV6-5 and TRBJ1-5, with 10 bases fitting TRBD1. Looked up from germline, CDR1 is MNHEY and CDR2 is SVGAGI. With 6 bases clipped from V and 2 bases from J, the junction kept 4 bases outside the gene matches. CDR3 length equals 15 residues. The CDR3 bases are TGTGCCAGCAGGATCGGGACAGGGGGCAATCAGCCCCAGCATTTT. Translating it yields CASRIGTGGNQPQHF.

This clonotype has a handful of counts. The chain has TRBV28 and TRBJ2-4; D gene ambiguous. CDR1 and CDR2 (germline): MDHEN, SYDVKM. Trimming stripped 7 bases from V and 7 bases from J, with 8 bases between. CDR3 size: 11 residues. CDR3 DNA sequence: TGTGCCAGCAAAAGGGCCAACATTCAGTACTTC. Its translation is CASKRANIQYF.

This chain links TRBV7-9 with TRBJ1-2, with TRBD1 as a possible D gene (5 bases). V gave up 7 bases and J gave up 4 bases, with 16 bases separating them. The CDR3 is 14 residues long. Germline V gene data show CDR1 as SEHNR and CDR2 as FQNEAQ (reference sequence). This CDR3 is CASTPKGLSYGYTF. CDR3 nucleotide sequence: TGTGCCAGCACCCCGAAGGGGTTGAGCTATGGCTACACCTTC.

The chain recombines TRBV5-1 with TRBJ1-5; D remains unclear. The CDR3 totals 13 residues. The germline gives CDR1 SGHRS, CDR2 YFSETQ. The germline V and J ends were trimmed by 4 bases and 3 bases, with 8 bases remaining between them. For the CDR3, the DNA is TGCGCCAGCAGCGACGGTTACAATCAGCCCCAGCATTTT. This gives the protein CASSDGYNQPQHF.

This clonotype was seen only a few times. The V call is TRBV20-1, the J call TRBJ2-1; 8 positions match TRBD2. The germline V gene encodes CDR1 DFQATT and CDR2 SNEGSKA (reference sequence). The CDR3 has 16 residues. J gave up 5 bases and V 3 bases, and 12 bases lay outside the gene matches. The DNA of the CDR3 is TGCAGTGCTAGCGGACCTCTTCGGGAGGGAAACAATGAGCAGTTCTTC. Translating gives CSASGPLREGNNEQFF.

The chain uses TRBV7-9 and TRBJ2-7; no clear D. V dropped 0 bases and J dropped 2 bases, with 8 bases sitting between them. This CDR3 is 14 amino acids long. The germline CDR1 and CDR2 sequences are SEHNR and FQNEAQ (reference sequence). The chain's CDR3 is CASSLAKSPYEQYF. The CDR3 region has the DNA TGTGCCAGCAGCTTAGCGAAGTCCCCCTACGAGCAGTACTTC.

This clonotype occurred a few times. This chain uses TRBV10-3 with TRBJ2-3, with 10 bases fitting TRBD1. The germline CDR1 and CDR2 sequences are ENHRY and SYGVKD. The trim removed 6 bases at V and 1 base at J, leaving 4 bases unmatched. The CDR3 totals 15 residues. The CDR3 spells CAIRAGTGGTDTQYF. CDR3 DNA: TGTGCCATCAGAGCTGGGACAGGGGGCACAGATACGCAGTATTTT.

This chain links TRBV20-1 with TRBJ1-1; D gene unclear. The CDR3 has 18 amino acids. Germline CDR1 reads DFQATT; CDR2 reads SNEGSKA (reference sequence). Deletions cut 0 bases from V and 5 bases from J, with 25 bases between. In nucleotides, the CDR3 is TGCAGTGCTAGAGATCAGGCGGGTGAAACCCGGGGAGCGACTGAAGCTTTCTTT. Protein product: CSARDQAGETRGATEAFF.

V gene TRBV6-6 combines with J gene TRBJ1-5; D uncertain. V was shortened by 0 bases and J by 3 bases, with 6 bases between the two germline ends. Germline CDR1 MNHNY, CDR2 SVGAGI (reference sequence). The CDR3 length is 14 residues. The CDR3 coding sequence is TGTGCCAGCAGTTACTCGAGTGTCAATCAGCCCCAGCATTTT. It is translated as CASSYSSVNQPQHF.

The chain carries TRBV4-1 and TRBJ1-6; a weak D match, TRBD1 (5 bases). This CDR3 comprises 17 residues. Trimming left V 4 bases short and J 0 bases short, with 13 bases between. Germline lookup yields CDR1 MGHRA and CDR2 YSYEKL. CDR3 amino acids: CASSPGAGSSYNSPLHF. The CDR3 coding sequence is TGCGCCAGCAGCCCTGGGGCGGGGAGCTCCTATAATTCACCCCTCCACTTT.

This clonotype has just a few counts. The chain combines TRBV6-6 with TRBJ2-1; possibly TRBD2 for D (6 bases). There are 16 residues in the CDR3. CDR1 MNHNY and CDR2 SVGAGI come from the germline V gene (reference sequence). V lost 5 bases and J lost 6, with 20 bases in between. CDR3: CASSPLRRGGGNEQFF. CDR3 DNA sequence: TGTGCCAGCAGTCCCCTCCGTAGGGGAGGAGGCAATGAGCAGTTCTTC.

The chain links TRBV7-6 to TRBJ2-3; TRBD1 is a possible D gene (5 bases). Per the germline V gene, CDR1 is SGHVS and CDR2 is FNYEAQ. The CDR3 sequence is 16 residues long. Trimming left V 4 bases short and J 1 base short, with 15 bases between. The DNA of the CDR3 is TGTGCCAGCAGCTCACCAAGGGGTAGGGGCACAGATACGCAGTATTTT. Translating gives CASSSPRGRGTDTQYF.

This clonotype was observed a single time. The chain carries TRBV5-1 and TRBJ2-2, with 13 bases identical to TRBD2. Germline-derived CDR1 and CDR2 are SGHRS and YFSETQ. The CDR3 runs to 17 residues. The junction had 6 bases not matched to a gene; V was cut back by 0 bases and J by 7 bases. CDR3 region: CASSLAGTSGARGELFF. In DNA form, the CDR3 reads TGCGCCAGCAGCTTGGCCGGGACTAGCGGGGCTCGCGGGGAGCTGTTTTTT.

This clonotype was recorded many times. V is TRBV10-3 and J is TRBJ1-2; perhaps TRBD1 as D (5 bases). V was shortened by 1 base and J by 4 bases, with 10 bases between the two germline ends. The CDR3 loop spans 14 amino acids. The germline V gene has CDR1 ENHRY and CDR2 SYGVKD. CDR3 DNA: TGTGCCATCAGTGAGTTGGGTCAGGGCTATGGCTACACCTTC. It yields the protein CAISELGQGYGYTF.

The CDR3 protein is CASSLARDRVGYTF. CDR3 DNA sequence: TGCGCCAGCAGCTTGGCCCGGGACAGGGTTGGCTACACCTTC. The gene calls are TRBV5-1 and TRBJ1-2, with 9 bases matching TRBD1. The germline V gene has CDR1 SGHRS and CDR2 YFSETQ. The CDR3 length is 14 residues. With V trimmed by 0 bases and J by 7 bases, 4 bases remained unmatched.

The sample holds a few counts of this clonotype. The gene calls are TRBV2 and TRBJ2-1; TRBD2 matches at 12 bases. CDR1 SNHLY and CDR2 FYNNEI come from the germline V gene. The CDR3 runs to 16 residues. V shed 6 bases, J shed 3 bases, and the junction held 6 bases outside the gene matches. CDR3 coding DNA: TGTGCCAGCAGGCGACTAGCGGGAGTACTCTACAATGAGCAGTTCTTC. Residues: CASRRLAGVLYNEQFF.

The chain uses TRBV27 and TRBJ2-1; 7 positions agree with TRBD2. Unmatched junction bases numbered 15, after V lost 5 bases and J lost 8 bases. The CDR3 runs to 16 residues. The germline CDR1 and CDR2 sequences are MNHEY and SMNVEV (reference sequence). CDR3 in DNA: TGTGCCAGCAGTGTCGCCGGGACTAACCTGGCCCATGAGCAGTTCTTC. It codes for CASSVAGTNLAHEQFF.

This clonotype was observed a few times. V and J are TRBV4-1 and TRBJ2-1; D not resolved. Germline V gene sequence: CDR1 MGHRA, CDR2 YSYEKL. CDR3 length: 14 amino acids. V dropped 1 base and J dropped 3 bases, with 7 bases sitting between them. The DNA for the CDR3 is TGCGCCAGCAGCCAAGTGTGGGTCTACAATGAGCAGTTCTTC. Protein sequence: CASSQVWVYNEQFF.

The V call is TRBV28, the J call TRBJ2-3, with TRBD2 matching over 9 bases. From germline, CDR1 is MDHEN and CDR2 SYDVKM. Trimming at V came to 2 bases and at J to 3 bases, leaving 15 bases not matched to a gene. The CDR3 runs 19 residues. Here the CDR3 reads CASSLRREGRTRQTDTQYF. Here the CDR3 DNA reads TGTGCCAGCAGTTTAAGGCGGGAGGGCCGAACCAGACAAACAGATACGCAGTATTTT.

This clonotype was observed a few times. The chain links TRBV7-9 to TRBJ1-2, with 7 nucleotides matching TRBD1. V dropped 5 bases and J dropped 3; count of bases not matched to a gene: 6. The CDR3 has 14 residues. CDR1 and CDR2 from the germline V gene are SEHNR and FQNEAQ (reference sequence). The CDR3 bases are TGTGCCAGCAGCCCAGGGGACAGCCACTATGGCTACACCTTC. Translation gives CASSPGDSHYGYTF.

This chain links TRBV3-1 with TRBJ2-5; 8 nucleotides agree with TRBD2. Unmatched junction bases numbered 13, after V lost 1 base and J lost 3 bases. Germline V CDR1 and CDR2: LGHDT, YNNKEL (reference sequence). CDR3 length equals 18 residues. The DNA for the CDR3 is TGTGCCAGCAGCCAAGTCACAACCTTATCGGGAGGGAAAGAGACCCAGTACTTC. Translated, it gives CASSQVTTLSGGKETQYF.

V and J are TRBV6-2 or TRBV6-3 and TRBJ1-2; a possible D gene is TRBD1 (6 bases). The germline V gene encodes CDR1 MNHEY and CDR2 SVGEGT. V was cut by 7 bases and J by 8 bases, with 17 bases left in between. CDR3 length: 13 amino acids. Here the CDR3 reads CASTGRGGVGYTF. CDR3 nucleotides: TGTGCCAGCACCGGACGTGGGGGCGTGGGCTACACCTTC.

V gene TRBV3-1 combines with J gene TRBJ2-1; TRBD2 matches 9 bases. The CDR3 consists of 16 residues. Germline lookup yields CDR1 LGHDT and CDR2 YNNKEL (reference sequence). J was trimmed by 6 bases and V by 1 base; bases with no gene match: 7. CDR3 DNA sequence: TGTGCCAGCAGCCAAGGCTGGGGCGGGGGGGGCAATGAGCAGTTCTTC. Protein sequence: CASSQGWGGGGNEQFF.

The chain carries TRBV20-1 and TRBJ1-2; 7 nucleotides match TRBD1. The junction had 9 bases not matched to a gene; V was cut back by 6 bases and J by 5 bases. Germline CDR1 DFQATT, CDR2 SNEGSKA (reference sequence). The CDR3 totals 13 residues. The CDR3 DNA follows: TGCAGTGCCCCCAGCAGGGGGAAGTATGGCTACACCTTC. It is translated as CSAPSRGKYGYTF.

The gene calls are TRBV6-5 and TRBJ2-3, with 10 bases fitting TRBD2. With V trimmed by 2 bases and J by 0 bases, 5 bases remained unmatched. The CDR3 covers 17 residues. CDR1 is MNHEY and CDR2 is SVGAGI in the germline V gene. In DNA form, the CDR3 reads TGTGCCAGCAGTTACGGGGTGACTAGCGGGAGCACAGATACGCAGTATTTT. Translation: CASSYGVTSGSTDTQYF.

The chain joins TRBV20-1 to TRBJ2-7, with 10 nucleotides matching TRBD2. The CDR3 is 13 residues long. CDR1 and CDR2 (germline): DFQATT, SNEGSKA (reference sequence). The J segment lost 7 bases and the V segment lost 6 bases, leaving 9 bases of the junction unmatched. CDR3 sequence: CSAPPSGSNEQYF. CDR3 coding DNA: TGCAGTGCCCCCCCTAGCGGGAGCAATGAGCAGTACTTC.